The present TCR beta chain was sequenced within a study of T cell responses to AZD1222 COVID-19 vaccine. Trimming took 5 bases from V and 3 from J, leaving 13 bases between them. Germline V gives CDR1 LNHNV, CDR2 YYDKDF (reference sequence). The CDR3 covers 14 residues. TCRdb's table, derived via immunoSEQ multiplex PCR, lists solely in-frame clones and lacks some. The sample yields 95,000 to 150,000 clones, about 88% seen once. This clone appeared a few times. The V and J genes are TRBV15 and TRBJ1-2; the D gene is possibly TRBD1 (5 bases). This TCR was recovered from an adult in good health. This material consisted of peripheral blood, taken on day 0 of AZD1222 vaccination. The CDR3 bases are TGTGCCACCAGCCCCCGGGGGGGATACTATGGCTACACCTTC. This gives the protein CATSPRGGYYGYTF.